What follows are 30 T cell receptor beta chains derived from one specimen sequenced in a study of blood T cell repertoires in COVID-19. The assay was immunoSEQ multiplex PCR, and TCRdb's table has in-frame clones only and misses some. This sample has 60,000 to 85,000 clones; around four fifths occur once, and the top ten carry 36%. Input material: peripheral blood. The receptors derive from a man aged 70 or older with acute or convalescent COVID-19.

The chain recombines TRBV18 with TRBJ2-2; maybe TRBD1 (5 bases). In germline, CDR1 is KGHSH, CDR2 LQKENI. This CDR3 has 13 amino acids. V was pared by 6 bases and J by 6 bases, with 11 bases between. The CDR3 DNA follows: TGTGCCAGCTCTCGACCAGGGTCCGGGGAGCTGTTTTTT. This codes for CASSRPGSGELFF.

The V call is TRBV6-5, the J call TRBJ2-1; TRBD2 matches 11 bases. Germline V CDR1 and CDR2: MNHEY, SVGAGI. There are 15 residues in the CDR3. Trimming removed 5 bases from V and 6 bases from J; junction bases left unmatched: 6. CDR3 sequence (DNA): TGTGCCAGCAGTACTACTAGCGGGGGCTCCAATGAGCAGTTCTTC. Residues: CASSTTSGGSNEQFF.

The chain combines TRBV11-1 with TRBJ2-1, with 10 bases matching TRBD2. The CDR3 is made up of 15 amino acids. CDR1 and CDR2 (germline): SGHAT, FQDESV (reference sequence). With V trimmed by 5 bases and J by 5 bases, 6 bases remained unmatched. The CDR3 region has the DNA TGTGCCAGCAGCCAGGGGGGACTAGCGCACAATGAGCAGTTCTTC. It is translated as CASSQGGLAHNEQFF.

This clone was counted a few times. The CDR3 nucleotides are TGTGCCAGCAGTGTAGGACAGGGGGGCTACGAGCAGTACTTC. Translated: CASSVGQGGYEQYF. This sequence joins TRBV28 and TRBJ2-7; 10 positions agree with TRBD1. Germline-derived CDR1 and CDR2 are MDHEN and SYDVKM. The V gene end was trimmed by 5 bases and the J gene end by 3 bases; junction bases not matched to a gene: 4. There are 14 residues in the CDR3.

The rearrangement joins TRBV30 to TRBJ1-5, with TRBD1 matching 7 bases. The CDR3 runs to 16 residues. The J segment lost 2 bases and the V segment lost 1 base, leaving 8 bases of the junction unmatched. Per germline, CDR1 GTSNPN and CDR2 SVGIG (reference sequence). CDR3 in DNA: TGTGCCTGGAGTGGAAAAGGGGGCTTAGGCAATCAGCCCCAGCATTTT. As protein: CAWSGKGGLGNQPQHF.

This clone was picked up a small number of times. The chain carries TRBV6-1 and TRBJ1-5, with D unresolved. The V gene lost 3 bases and the J gene lost 6 bases, with 3 bases spanning the gap. The CDR3 spans 11 residues. Germline values: CDR1 MNHNS, CDR2 SASEGT. The CDR3 loop reads CASSEAQPQHF. The DNA for the CDR3 is TGTGCCAGCAGTGAGGCTCAGCCCCAGCATTTT.

The chain couples TRBV19 to TRBJ2-7; D is perhaps TRBD2 (5 bases). The CDR3 runs to 12 residues. The germline V gene has CDR1 LNHDA and CDR2 SQIVND (reference sequence). V was pared by 3 bases and J by 9 bases, with 12 bases between. The CDR3 nucleotides are TGTGCCAGTAGTATTGCGGAAGGAGGGCAGTACTTC. It encodes CASSIAEGGQYF.

This chain links TRBV6-1 with TRBJ1-6; 8 bases line up with TRBD1. CDR1 is MNHNS and CDR2 is SASEGT in the germline V gene. The CDR3 extends over 16 amino acids. The V gene end was trimmed by 0 bases and the J gene end by 7 bases; junction bases not matched to a gene: 5. The CDR3 DNA sequence: TGTGCCAGCAGTGAAGCAAGCGGACAGGGAAATTCACCCCTCCACTTT. Amino acids: CASSEASGQGNSPLHF.

The gene calls are TRBV12-5 and TRBJ1-5; 7 bases line up with TRBD1. The V and J ends lost 5 bases and 3 bases, in that order; junction bases with no gene match: 7. This CDR3 spans 15 amino acids. Germline lookup yields CDR1 LGHNT and CDR2 FRNRAP. The chain's CDR3 is CASGQTGDLNQPQHF. The CDR3 coding sequence is TGTGCTAGTGGTCAAACAGGGGACCTCAATCAGCCCCAGCATTTT.

The chain has TRBV28 and TRBJ1-2; TRBD1 agrees at 9 bases. Germline CDR1 reads MDHEN; CDR2 reads SYDVKM. CDR3 length: 15 amino acids. V shed 6 bases and J 0 bases; nucleotides not matched to a gene: 5. CDR3 nucleotides: TGTGCCAGCAGGGATCGACAGGGGGCTAACTATGGCTACACCTTC. Residues: CASRDRQGANYGYTF.

CDR3 residues: CASSQSNGSETQYF. Here the CDR3 DNA reads TGCGCCAGCAGTCAATCGAACGGGTCCGAGACCCAGTACTTC. This chain joins TRBV23-1 and TRBJ2-5, with D unclear. TRBV23-1 is placed among ORFs of uncertain function. V dropped 0 bases and J dropped 5 bases, with 10 bases sitting between them. The CDR3 totals 14 residues.

The chain has TRBV7-8 and TRBJ2-2; D perhaps matches TRBD1 (6 bases). This CDR3 spans 14 amino acids. CDR1 and CDR2 from the germline V gene are SGHVS and FQNEAQ. Trimming removed 7 bases from V and 1 base from J, with 10 bases in between. The CDR3 coding sequence is TGTGCCAGCACCATACAGGGGAACACCGGGGAGCTGTTTTTT. Translation: CASTIQGNTGELFF.

The chain uses TRBV3-1 (or the pseudogene TRBV3-2) and TRBJ1-2; D unresolved. CDR3 length: 12 amino acids. The germline V gene encodes CDR1 LGHDT and CDR2 YNNKEL (reference sequence). Between the trimmed V and J ends, which lost 1 base and 11 bases, there was a span of 11 bases. The CDR3 sequence is CASSQVLAGYTF. In DNA, the CDR3 is TGTGCCAGCAGCCAAGTACTGGCGGGGTACACCTTC.

The chain links TRBV7-3 to TRBJ2-1, with 10 bases lining up with TRBD2. CDR1 SGHTA and CDR2 FQGTGA come from the germline V gene. This CDR3 contains 18 residues. Germline trimming cut 5 bases from V and 9 bases from J; bases unmatched to any gene: 19. The CDR3 coding sequence is TGTGCCAGCAGCCCCCGGGGGGAGCGGGAGGGCCAGATAAGTGAGCAGTTCTTC. It specifies CASSPRGEREGQISEQFF.

The chain joins TRBV3-1 (or the pseudogene TRBV3-2) to TRBJ2-7, with D perhaps TRBD2 (7 bases). CDR1 LGHDT and CDR2 YNNKEL come from the germline V gene (reference sequence). The V and J ends lost 1 base and 3 bases respectively, with 16 bases between them. The CDR3 consists of 16 residues. This CDR3 reads CASSQVGRGSLYEQYF. The DNA for the CDR3 is TGTGCCAGCAGCCAAGTTGGGAGGGGGTCCCTCTACGAGCAGTACTTC.

This clone was observed a single time. The chain has TRBV15 and TRBJ2-3; the match to TRBD2 covers 13 bases. Looked up from germline, CDR1 is LNHNV and CDR2 is YYDKDF (reference sequence). CDR3 length: 17 residues. V dropped 5 bases and J dropped 4; count of bases not matched to a gene: 9. The CDR3 is CATSFLRLAGGADTQYF. The CDR3 nucleotides read TGTGCCACCAGCTTTCTCAGACTAGCGGGAGGCGCAGATACGCAGTATTTT.

The chain has TRBV3-1 (or the pseudogene TRBV3-2) and TRBJ2-1; no clear D. V was pared by 1 base and J by 15 bases, with 13 bases between. Germline values: CDR1 LGHDT, CDR2 YNNKEL (reference sequence). This CDR3 comprises 12 residues. CDR3 nucleotides: TGTGCCAGCAGCCAAGGAGGTCTAGGCTGGTTCTTC. Protein sequence: CASSQGGLGWFF.

The J gene is TRBJ2-3, the V gene TRBV6-1; D possibly corresponds to TRBD2 (7 bases). Germline CDR1 reads MNHNS; CDR2 reads SASEGT. With 5 bases removed from V and 7 bases from J, the gap between germline ends came to 19 bases. This CDR3 region has 15 residues. The chain's CDR3 is CASSSQRGGWNTQYF. CDR3 sequence (DNA): TGTGCCAGCAGTTCCCAGAGGGGGGGCTGGAATACGCAGTATTTT.

This clone has a single count. This chain links TRBV6-1 with TRBJ2-7, with 13 bases aligning to TRBD2. The germline CDR1 and CDR2 sequences are MNHNS and SASEGT. This CDR3 has 16 residues. V gave up 3 bases and J gave up 3 bases; unmatched junction bases: 5. This chain's CDR3 is CASSDAGLAGVYEQYF. The CDR3 DNA reads as TGTGCCAGCAGTGATGCAGGACTAGCGGGAGTCTACGAGCAGTACTTC.

The rearrangement joins TRBV2 to TRBJ1-5, with D hard to call. Trimming left V 3 bases short and J 1 base short, with 7 bases between. Germline CDR1 and CDR2: SNHLY and FYNNEI. This CDR3 has 14 amino acids. The CDR3 protein is CASSEAQSNQPQHF. The CDR3 nucleotides read TGTGCCAGCAGTGAGGCCCAAAGCAATCAGCCCCAGCATTTT.

The V gene is TRBV7-6, the J gene TRBJ1-6; D unclear. Trimming took off 5 bases at V and 2 bases at J, with 13 bases between the two ends. This CDR3 is built from 16 residues. Germline values: CDR1 SGHVS, CDR2 FNYEAQ. The DNA of the CDR3 is TGTGCCAGCAGCCCCGCGGTTACCCCCTATAATTCACCCCTCCACTTT. It is translated as CASSPAVTPYNSPLHF.

The chain recombines TRBV9 with TRBJ1-2, with 11 bases lining up with TRBD1. The germline CDR1 and CDR2 sequences are SGDLS and YYNGEE. V shed 2 bases, J shed 7 bases, and the junction held 4 bases outside the gene matches. The length of the CDR3 is 14 residues. The CDR3: CASSVGQGAGGYTF. The CDR3, as DNA: TGTGCCAGCAGCGTCGGACAGGGGGCGGGTGGCTACACCTTC.

This chain links TRBV4-1 with TRBJ2-4, with 11 bases that match TRBD1. The V gene end was trimmed by 1 base and the J gene end by 6 bases; junction bases not matched to a gene: 8. Germline CDR1 is MGHRA and CDR2 is YSYEKL. This CDR3 is built from 17 residues. CDR3 loop: CASSQVGRGTGGNIQYF. The CDR3 region has the DNA TGCGCCAGCAGCCAAGTGGGAAGGGGGACAGGGGGAAACATTCAGTACTTC.

This chain connects TRBV6-2 or TRBV6-3 to TRBJ1-6; TRBD1 might be the D (5 bases). V was cut by 5 bases and J by 5 bases, with 10 bases left in between. The germline CDR1 and CDR2 sequences are MNHEY and SVGEGT. This CDR3 region has 14 residues. CDR3 amino acids: CASSVTVNNSPLHF. The CDR3 DNA is TGTGCCAGCAGTGTGACAGTAAATAATTCACCCCTCCACTTT.

This clone was recorded a few times. The chain couples TRBV5-4 to TRBJ1-2; 9 bases match TRBD1. Trimming removed 0 bases from V and 7 bases from J; junction bases left unmatched: 10. CDR1 and CDR2 from the germline V gene are SGHNT and YYREEE (reference sequence). This CDR3 has 16 residues. The CDR3 region has the DNA TGTGCCAGCAGCTTGGGCGTGACAGGGGGATTCGGTGGCTACACCTTC. It codes for CASSLGVTGGFGGYTF.

The chain carries TRBV6-5 and TRBJ1-6; 7 positions agree with TRBD1. Germline V gene sequence: CDR1 MNHEY, CDR2 SVGAGI. The CDR3 has 16 residues. With V trimmed by 1 base and J by 7 bases, 7 bases remained unmatched. DNA for the CDR3: TGTGCCAGCAGTTACTTTGGGACAGCACTAAATTCACCCCTCCACTTT. This codes for CASSYFGTALNSPLHF.

V is TRBV19 and J is TRBJ1-1, with TRBD1 as a possible D gene (5 bases). This CDR3 spans 15 amino acids. The ends were cut back, 0 bases at V and 6 bases at J, with 14 bases in the middle. The germline CDR1 and CDR2 sequences are LNHDA and SQIVND (reference sequence). This CDR3 is CASSIEGRRGAEAFF. As DNA, the CDR3 is TGTGCCAGTAGTATAGAGGGACGCCGGGGGGCTGAAGCTTTCTTT.

The rearrangement links TRBV7-9 to TRBJ2-1; 11 nucleotides match TRBD1. The trim removed 5 bases at V and 7 bases at J, leaving 7 bases unmatched. Germline values: CDR1 SEHNR, CDR2 FQNEAQ (reference sequence). The CDR3 spans 15 residues. The CDR3 protein is CASSPPGQGVNEQFF. CDR3 nucleotide sequence: TGTGCCAGCAGCCCCCCGGGACAGGGGGTAAATGAGCAGTTCTTC.

This clone has only one observation. The rearrangement joins TRBV3-1 (or the pseudogene TRBV3-2) to TRBJ1-4; the D gene is possibly TRBD1 (5 bases). V was clipped by 4 bases and J by 6 bases, with 12 bases between them. The CDR3 loop spans 14 amino acids. CDR1 and CDR2 from the germline V gene are LGHDT and YNNKEL (reference sequence). The DNA of the CDR3 is TGTGCCAGCAGCCGAGGACCAGGGTATGAAAAACTGTTTTTT. Protein: CASSRGPGYEKLFF.

The chain combines TRBV18 with TRBJ2-3; possible D gene TRBD2, 7 bases. Germline CDR1 and CDR2: KGHSH and LQKENI. CDR3 length: 16 amino acids. Trimming pared 1 base from V and 4 bases from J, leaving 15 bases between. The DNA of the CDR3 is TGTGCCAGCTCACCACAGGACGGGGGGCCCCCAGATACGCAGTATTTT. Residues: CASSPQDGGPPDTQYF.